This entry lists 13 T cell receptor beta chains sequenced from one sample in a study of CD4 and CD8 cells across lung adenocarcinoma regions. From the PCR reads, TCRdb called clonotypes with MiXCR, one entry per CDR3 protein. The sample consists of 3,000 to 4,500 distinct CDR3 sequences, roughly three fifths of them appearing once. Sequencing used CD4+ T cells from the margin of a lung tumor. Source of these receptors: a female donor with lung adenocarcinoma. The CD4 and CD8 labels of this study may be unreliable.

This chain uses TRBV27 with TRBJ2-3; D is undetermined. Germline loops: CDR1 MNHEY, CDR2 SMNVEV (reference sequence). CDR3 size: 13 residues. The V and J ends lost 2 bases and 2 bases respectively, with 5 bases between them. The CDR3 reads CASSLRLTDTQYF. The CDR3 region has the DNA TGTGCCAGCAGTTTACGACTCACAGATACGCAGTATTTT.

The chain links TRBV27 to TRBJ1-4; no clear D gene. V shed 5 bases and J shed 0 bases, with 7 bases lying between them. CDR1 is MNHEY, CDR2 SMNVEV, per germline (reference sequence). CDR3 length: 14 residues. CDR3 amino acids: CASSGGATNEKLFF. DNA of the CDR3: TGTGCCAGCAGTGGCGGAGCAACTAATGAAAAACTGTTTTTT.

The chain employs TRBV4-1 and TRBJ2-5, with 12 bases aligning to TRBD2. The DNA end is a closer match to TRBJ2-7, so the J assignment may be wrong. Germline CDR1 and CDR2: MGHRA and YSYEKL. The CDR3 spans 16 residues. CDR3: CASSQGWTSGNYEQYF. CDR3 DNA: TGCGCCAGCAGCCAAGGATGGACTAGCGGGAACTACGAGCAGTACTTC.

This clonotype was seen a few times. This CDR3 is CASSPSGTDTQYF. In nucleotides, the CDR3 is TGTGCCAGCAGTCCATCTGGCACAGATACGCAGTATTTT. The chain joins TRBV6-4 to TRBJ2-3, with D hard to call. Germline CDR1 reads MRHNA; CDR2 reads SNTAGT. The ends were cut back, 5 bases at V and 1 base at J, with 7 bases in the middle. The CDR3 has 13 residues.

This clonotype was seen a few times. V gene TRBV6-5 combines with J gene TRBJ2-1; tentatively, D is TRBD2 (5 bases). The J call may not be correct, given that the DNA end is closer to TRBJ2-7. Per germline, CDR1 MNHEY and CDR2 SVGAGI. This CDR3 region has 14 residues. The CDR3 protein is CASSYRGQSYEQYF. For the CDR3, the DNA is TGTGCCAGCAGTTACCGAGGGCAGTCATACGAGCAGTACTTC.

The chain links TRBV7-2 to TRBJ2-1, with TRBD2 matching 11 bases. Germline lookup yields CDR1 SGHTA and CDR2 FQGNSA. The CDR3 runs to 17 residues. V lost 5 bases, J lost 13 bases, and 19 bases stayed unmatched. The CDR3 reads CASSDVAGGLQGETQFF. CDR3 DNA sequence: TGTGCCAGCAGCGACGTAGCGGGAGGGCTTCAAGGAGAGACCCAGTTCTTC. The full variable domain, completed using reference TRBV7-2 and TRBJ2-1, is GAGVSQSPSNKVTEKGKDVELRCDPISGHTALYWYRQSLGQGLEFLIYFQGNSAPDKSGLPSDRFSAERTGGSVSTLTIQRTQQEDSAVYLCASSDVAGGLQGETQFFGPGTRLTVL.

In the case of this clonotype: A read error may explain this, as a much larger clone is one base away. DNA of the CDR3: TGTGCCAGCAGTACGGGACAGGGGGTTCGGGCTTCCTTT. Protein product: CASSTGQGVRASF. This chain joins TRBV6-1 and TRBJ1-1; 11 positions match TRBD1. Germline V CDR1 and CDR2: MNHNS, SASEGT. CDR3 length: 13 residues.

The sample holds one count of this clonotype. One end of the junction is discordant with germline, which a read error may explain. The V gene is TRBV25-1, the J gene TRBJ2-6; 10 bases are shared with TRBD1. Germline loops: CDR1 MGHDK, CDR2 SYGVNS. The CDR3 sequence is 15 residues long. CDR3 loop: CASSGQGAGSNDQSF. The CDR3 region has the DNA TGTGCCAGCAGTGGACAGGGGGCTGGCTCCAACGACCAGTCTTTC. The complete variable domain, with remaining parts taken from reference TRBV25-1 and TRBJ2-6, reads EADIYQTPRYLVIGTGKKITLECSQTMGHDKMYWYQQDPGMELHLIHYSYGVNSTEKGDLSSESTVSRIRTEHFPLTLESARPSHTSQYLCASSGQGAGSNDQSFGAGSRLTVL.

In the case of this clonotype: Mismatch with germline at one junction end may stem from a read error. The chain recombines TRBV6-1 with TRBJ2-3, with 9 bases lining up with TRBD2. Germline assignment: CDR1 MNHNS and CDR2 SASEGT. This CDR3 contains 16 residues. For the CDR3, the DNA is TGTGCCAGCAACTCCTTAGTGCGGGGGGGAAAAAACATGCAGTACTTT. It specifies CASNSLVRGGKNMQYF.

V is TRBV24-1 and J is TRBJ2-1, with 8 bases aligning to TRBD1. Trimming took 3 bases from V and 5 from J; bases not matched to a gene: 11. The length of the CDR3 is 17 residues. Germline V gene data show CDR1 as KGHDR and CDR2 as SFDVKD. CDR3 bases: TGTGCCACCAGTGATCCCGACAGGGGAGCAGGACACAATGAGCAGTTCTTC. This encodes CATSDPDRGAGHNEQFF.

This clonotype was recorded a few times. The chain uses TRBV10-3 and TRBJ2-1; TRBD2 agrees at 9 bases. Germline V gene lookup returns CDR1 ENHRY and CDR2 SYGVKD. Losses at the gene ends were 2 bases for V and 3 bases for J; bases not matched to a gene: 5. The CDR3 contains 16 residues. In nucleotides, the CDR3 is TGTGCCATCAGTGAGATGACTAGCGGCCTCTACAATGAGCAGTTCTTC. Translated: CAISEMTSGLYNEQFF.

As regards this clonotype: A read error may account for a junction end that differs from germline. CDR3 loop: CASSELAHLSPETQYF. CDR3 nucleotide sequence: TGTGCCAGCAGTGAATTGGCACACCTTAGCCCAGAGACCCAGTACTTT. This sequence joins TRBV6-1 and TRBJ2-3; D gene uncertain. Per the germline V gene, CDR1 is MNHNS and CDR2 is SASEGT. CDR3 length: 16 amino acids.

Note on this clonotype: This clone may be a read error of a much larger clone one base away. This chain links TRBV6-1 with TRBJ2-1; 16 bases agree with TRBD2. The V gene end was trimmed by 5 bases and the J gene end by 13 bases; junction bases not matched to a gene: 11. The germline CDR1 and CDR2 sequences are MNHNS and SASEGT. This CDR3 spans 16 amino acids. The CDR3 nucleotides are TGTGCCAGCAGTCAGGGACTAGCGGGAGGGGGGGAGACCCAGTTCTTC. This encodes CASSQGLAGGGETQFF.